This passage covers 10 T cell receptor beta chains from one sample sequenced in a study of T cell repertoires in aging, cancer and after chemotherapy. Multiplex touch-down PCR with TRB-A/B primers amplified rearranged V-D-J TRB sequences. Via MiXCR, TCRdb re-called the multiplex PCR reads, giving one row per CDR3 protein. The sample includes approximately 20,000 distinct CDR3 sequences, about 37% seen only once; the top ten take roughly a sixth. TCR beta rearrangements were amplified from peripheral blood genomic DNA. The sample consisted of blood. These receptors came from a human donor with a solid tumor.

This clonotype was seen more than once but under ten times. This chain uses TRBV6-5 with TRBJ2-7; 12 bases fit TRBD2. Germline V gives CDR1 MNHEY, CDR2 SVGAGI. The CDR3 runs 16 residues. After removal of 4 bases from V and 1 base from J, the junction contained 5 bases not matched to a gene. CDR3 nucleotides: TGTGCCAGCAGTTGGCCCGGGACTAGCGGGTCCTACGAGCAGTACTTC. This sequence encodes CASSWPGTSGSYEQYF.

For this clonotype: A much larger clone differs from this one at a single base, so this may be a read error. The rearrangement links TRBV29-1 to TRBJ2-3, with D tentatively TRBD1 (6 bases). CDR1 SQVTM and CDR2 ANQGSEA come from the germline V gene. The CDR3 has 15 amino acids. The ends were cut back, 1 base at V and 6 bases at J, with 17 bases in the middle. The CDR3 nucleotides are TGCAGCGTTGAAGGGCACAGGGAATCATCCGATACGCAGTATTTT. Translated: CSVEGHRESSDTQYF.

This clonotype was seen more than once but under ten times. The V and J genes are TRBV6-2 or TRBV6-3 and TRBJ2-5; 12 bases match TRBD2. V shed 5 bases and J 6 bases; nucleotides not matched to a gene: 1. CDR1 is MNHEY and CDR2 is SVGEGT in the germline V gene. The CDR3 consists of 13 residues. The CDR3 DNA reads as TGTGCCAGCAGTCTAGCGGGGGGGCAGACCCAGTACTTC. Translated, it gives CASSLAGGQTQYF.

By sample share, this clonotype is medium-sized. CDR3 in DNA: TGTGCCAGCAGCTTCGGTATCCGTAACTATGGCTACACCTTC. Encoded protein: CASSFGIRNYGYTF. The chain recombines TRBV5-4 with TRBJ1-2; D is undetermined. The CDR3 runs 14 residues. V shed 2 bases and J shed 1 base, with 9 bases lying between them. Germline V CDR1 and CDR2: SGHNT, YYREEE (reference sequence).

This clonotype is medium-sized (0.01 to 0.1%) by share. This chain connects TRBV5-1 to TRBJ2-5; D assignment may be TRBD1 or TRBD2 (6 bases each). V was cut by 1 base and J by 5 bases, with 21 bases left in between. CDR3 size: 17 residues. In germline, CDR1 is SGHRS, CDR2 YFSETQ. DNA for the CDR3: TGCGCCAGCAGCTTGACACGCGTCTCGGGGGCGAGGGAGACCCAGTACTTC. Its translation is CASSLTRVSGARETQYF.

The chain is built from TRBV28 and TRBJ2-7, with 7 bases that match TRBD1. V trimming: 5 bases; J trimming: 1 base; junction bases outside the gene matches: 2. This CDR3 spans 13 amino acids. Germline CDR1 and CDR2: MDHEN and SYDVKM. CDR3 DNA: TGTGCCAGCAGTGAGGGACAGTCCTACGAGCAGTACTTC. It codes for CASSEGQSYEQYF. Full variable domain (missing parts from reference TRBV28 and TRBJ2-7): DVKVTQSSRYLVKRTGEKVFLECVQDMDHENMFWYRQDPGLGLRLIYFSYDVKMKEKGDIPEGYSVSREKKERFSLILESASTNQTSMYLCASSEGQSYEQYFGPGTRLTVT.

The V call is TRBV18, the J call TRBJ1-5; D perhaps matches TRBD1 (6 bases). The CDR3 is 16 residues long. Per germline, CDR1 KGHSH and CDR2 LQKENI. Between the trimmed V and J ends, which lost 0 bases and 2 bases, there was a span of 11 bases. The CDR3 sequence is CASSPPGGLGNQPQHF. CDR3 bases: TGTGCCAGCTCACCACCAGGGGGTTTGGGCAATCAGCCCCAGCATTTT.

The chain couples TRBV19 to TRBJ1-6; D gene uncertain. CDR1 and CDR2 from the germline V gene are LNHDA and SQIVND (reference sequence). Trimming shortened V by 6 bases and J by 0 bases, and 6 bases separated the two germline ends. The CDR3 contains 14 residues. The DNA for the CDR3 is TGTGCCAGTAGCGAAAGCTCCTATAATTCACCCCTCCACTTT. It translates to CASSESSYNSPLHF. Full variable domain (remainder filled in from reference TRBV19 and TRBJ1-6): DGGITQSPKYLFRKEGQNVTLSCEQNLNHDAMYWYRQDPGQGLRLIYYSQIVNDFQKGDIAEGYSVSREKKESFPLTVTSAQKNPTAFYLCASSESSYNSPLHFGNGTRLTVT.

The chain recombines TRBV15 with TRBJ1-3; D is possibly TRBD1 (6 bases). This CDR3 comprises 17 residues. Germline loops: CDR1 LNHNV, CDR2 YYDKDF (reference sequence). V lost 0 bases to trimming and J lost 4 bases, with 16 bases between them. For the CDR3, the DNA is TGTGCCACCAGCAGAGATATGTACGGGGGGCCGGGAAACACCATATATTTT. Protein sequence: CATSRDMYGGPGNTIYF.

By share, this clonotype ranks as medium-sized. V gene TRBV5-6 combines with J gene TRBJ2-1, with 7 nucleotides matching TRBD1. Trimming removed 4 bases from V and 5 bases from J; junction bases left unmatched: 6. The CDR3 runs 14 residues. Germline assignment: CDR1 SGHDT and CDR2 YYEEEE. CDR3 region: CASSAGQVDNEQFF. In nucleotides, the CDR3 is TGTGCCAGCAGCGCCGGACAGGTGGACAATGAGCAGTTCTTC.